The sequence of this T cell receptor (beta chain) was determined in a study of control samples from healthy donors and cancer patients. The CDR3 has 16 residues. V was clipped by 3 bases and J by 10 bases, with 22 bases between them. CDR1 is MNHEY, CDR2 SVGAGI, per germline. Using immunoSEQ multiplex PCR, the repertoire was profiled, and TCRdb retains in-frame clones only, with some absent. The sample table includes around 190,000 clones. The chain employs TRBV6-5 and TRBJ2-1; the D gene is possibly TRBD2 (6 bases). The TCR originated in a young woman in good health. Sequencing was done on a sample of blood. CDR3 sequence: CASSYFTGTGVKEQFF. CDR3 in DNA: TGTGCCAGCAGTTATTTCACCGGGACTGGTGTAAAGGAGCAGTTCTTC.